Listed here are 32 T cell receptor beta chains from one sample, sequenced in a study of blood T cell repertoires in COVID-19. Measured with immunoSEQ multiplex PCR; TCRdb has only the in-frame clones, and not every one. The table has about 160,000 clones, 65% to 85% seen once. The sample consisted of PBMCs or T cells enriched from blood (not recorded which). These receptors originate from a man between 35 and 55 years old who had recovered from COVID-19.

This chain joins TRBV7-2 and TRBJ1-4, with D possibly TRBD1 on 5 matching bases. The CDR3 runs 14 residues. Trimming took off 1 base at V and 6 bases at J, with 9 bases between the two ends. In germline, CDR1 is SGHTA, CDR2 FQGNSA. CDR3 amino acids: CASSLVGAHEKLFF. The CDR3, as DNA: TGTGCCAGCAGCTTAGTAGGGGCCCATGAAAAACTGTTTTTT.

This sequence joins TRBV5-1 and TRBJ1-1; D gene uncertain. The germline CDR1 and CDR2 sequences are SGHRS and YFSETQ. Trimming removed 4 bases at V and 5 bases at J, with 12 bases between. The CDR3 totals 13 residues. The CDR3 nucleotides are TGCGCCAGCAGCCTAATGGGCGGGACTGAAGCTTTCTTT. It specifies CASSLMGGTEAFF.

V gene TRBV28 combines with J gene TRBJ2-3; 9 nucleotides line up with TRBD2. CDR3 length equals 15 residues. Germline CDR1 is MDHEN and CDR2 is SYDVKM. V gave up 6 bases and J gave up 0 bases; unmatched junction bases: 4. The CDR3, as DNA: TGTGCCAGCAGAACTAGCGGGTCTAGCACAGATACGCAGTATTTT. This gives the protein CASRTSGSSTDTQYF.

This clone was found many times. The V gene is TRBV2, the J gene TRBJ2-7, with 8 bases identical to TRBD1. The J segment lost 4 bases and the V segment lost 2 bases, leaving 7 bases of the junction unmatched. This CDR3 is built from 15 residues. Germline CDR1 reads SNHLY; CDR2 reads FYNNEI. CDR3 coding DNA: TGTGCCAGCAGTGAACTCGGGACAGGCAGATACGAGCAGTACTTC. Protein product: CASSELGTGRYEQYF. Full variable domain (missing parts from reference TRBV2 and TRBJ2-7): EPEVTQTPSHQVTQMGQEVILRCVPISNHLYFYWYRQILGQKVEFLVSFYNNEISEKSEIFDDQFSVERPDGSNFTLKIRSTKLEDSAMYFCASSELGTGRYEQYFGPGTRLTVT.

The chain is built from TRBV7-9 and TRBJ2-5; D not resolved. The CDR3 covers 12 residues. Per the germline V gene, CDR1 is SEHNR and CDR2 is FQNEAQ (reference sequence). Trimming pared 3 bases from V and 2 bases from J, leaving 4 bases between. The CDR3 sequence: CASSFSQETQYF. The DNA for the CDR3 is TGTGCCAGCAGCTTTTCTCAAGAGACCCAGTACTTC.

The rearrangement uses TRBV5-4 and TRBJ2-3, with D possibly TRBD2 on 7 matching bases. Germline V gene data show CDR1 as SGHNT and CDR2 as YYREEE (reference sequence). Trimming took off 4 bases at V and 3 bases at J, with 12 bases between the two ends. CDR3 length: 14 residues. The CDR3 coding sequence is TGTGCCAGCAGCCCAAGGGGGGGGACAGATACGCAGTATTTT. The encoded protein is CASSPRGGTDTQYF.

This clone was found a few times. Other DNA sequences in this sample translate to the same CDR3. The rearrangement uses TRBV7-9 and TRBJ1-1; no reliable D call. The germline V gene has CDR1 SEHNR and CDR2 FQNEAQ (reference sequence). The CDR3 is 12 amino acids. Trimming took off 3 bases at V and 3 bases at J, with 5 bases between the two ends. CDR3 residues: CASSLSDTEAFF. The CDR3 DNA is TGTGCCAGCAGCTTGTCGGACACTGAAGCTTTCTTT.

This clone came up a few times. The gene calls are TRBV9 and TRBJ1-1; 9 bases match TRBD1. Trimming took 0 bases from V and 5 from J; bases not matched to a gene: 5. Germline values: CDR1 SGDLS, CDR2 YYNGEE. The CDR3 is 15 residues long. CDR3 in DNA: TGTGCCAGCAGCGTAGTGGGACAGGGTGCGACTGAAGCTTTCTTT. It encodes CASSVVGQGATEAFF.

V gene TRBV18 combines with J gene TRBJ2-6, with D uncertain. Germline lookup yields CDR1 KGHSH and CDR2 LQKENI. This CDR3 comprises 20 residues. V gave up 2 bases and J gave up 0 bases, with 20 bases separating them. The CDR3, as DNA: TGTGCCAGCTCACCAGGAGACGGTGGCCCTGGTGGCTCTGGGGCCAACGTCCTGACTTTC. Translating gives CASSPGDGGPGGSGANVLTF.

The CDR3 bases are TGTGCCAGCAGCTTAGAGGGACTAGCGGGAGGTTGGCCCTACAATGAGCAGTTCTTC. It translates to CASSLEGLAGGWPYNEQFF. This chain uses TRBV11-2 with TRBJ2-1; TRBD2 matches 15 bases. The germline V gene has CDR1 SGHAT and CDR2 FQNNGV. Losses at the gene ends were 0 bases for V and 2 bases for J; bases not matched to a gene: 5. The CDR3 runs 19 residues. The variable domain in full, with the rest retrieved from reference TRBV11-2 and TRBJ2-1, is EAGVAQSPRYKIIEKRQSVAFWCNPISGHATLYWYQQILGQGPKLLIQFQNNGVVDDSQLPKDRFSAERLKGVDSTLKIQPAKLEDSAVYLCASSLEGLAGGWPYNEQFFGPGTRLTVL.

This clone was observed once. The chain has TRBV18 and TRBJ2-7; 9 bases line up with TRBD2. The V segment lost 3 bases and the J segment 7 bases; nucleotides outside the gene matches: 7. This CDR3 has 14 residues. CDR1 is KGHSH and CDR2 is LQKENI in the germline V gene. The CDR3 DNA follows: TGTGCCAGCTCACCGGGACTAGCCCCCGAAGAGCAGTACTTC. Translation: CASSPGLAPEEQYF.

The genes are TRBV6-1 and TRBJ1-5; a weak D match, TRBD1 (5 bases). Trimming stripped 0 bases from V and 1 base from J, with 10 bases between. The CDR3 totals 16 residues. CDR1 MNHNS and CDR2 SASEGT come from the germline V gene. CDR3 sequence: CASSEAPTVSNQPQHF. In DNA form, the CDR3 reads TGTGCCAGCAGTGAAGCCCCGACAGTGAGCAATCAGCCCCAGCATTTT.

This clone was seen a single time. The J gene is TRBJ1-1, the V gene TRBV3-1 (or the pseudogene TRBV3-2); 7 bases are shared with TRBD1. Germline V gene sequence: CDR1 LGHDT, CDR2 YNNKEL (reference sequence). This CDR3 is 16 amino acids long. V lost 4 bases and J lost 0; bases outside the gene matches: 8. As DNA, the CDR3 is TGTGCCAGCAGCCCCCAGCACAGGGGAATGAACACTGAAGCTTTCTTT. Amino acids: CASSPQHRGMNTEAFF.

The V and J genes are TRBV6-1 and TRBJ1-4; D not resolved. The CDR3 has 15 residues. Germline lookup yields CDR1 MNHNS and CDR2 SASEGT. Trimming took 3 bases from V and 5 from J, leaving 13 bases between them. The CDR3 reads CASSDLLILNEKLFF. The CDR3, as DNA: TGTGCCAGCAGTGACCTCCTTATCCTGAATGAAAAACTGTTTTTT.

This clone was detected once. CDR3 amino acids: CASTPIGDRANTGELFF. The CDR3 nucleotides read TGCGCCAGCACCCCCATCGGGGACAGGGCGAACACCGGGGAGCTGTTTTTT. The V gene is TRBV5-1, the J gene TRBJ2-2, with 9 bases matching TRBD1. CDR1 and CDR2 from the germline V gene are SGHRS and YFSETQ. The CDR3 runs 17 residues. V lost 6 bases and J lost 0; bases outside the gene matches: 9.

The chain joins TRBV2 to TRBJ1-2, with D tentatively TRBD1 (5 bases). Trimming pared 0 bases from V and 3 bases from J, leaving 14 bases between. This CDR3 contains 16 residues. CDR1 SNHLY and CDR2 FYNNEI come from the germline V gene. The CDR3 nucleotides read TGTGCCAGCAGTGAAGCGGAAGGGGTTCTGCACTATGGCTACACCTTC. Translation: CASSEAEGVLHYGYTF.

This chain uses TRBV9 with TRBJ1-4; D ambiguous. CDR1 and CDR2 from the germline V gene are SGDLS and YYNGEE. The germline V and J ends were trimmed by 4 bases and 4 bases, with 8 bases remaining between them. The CDR3 spans 13 residues. CDR3 region: CASSSQDNEKLFF. CDR3 sequence (DNA): TGTGCCAGCAGCTCCCAGGATAATGAAAAACTGTTTTTT. Supplemented by reference TRBV9 and TRBJ1-4, the full variable domain reads DSGVTQTPKHLITATGQRVTLRCSPRSGDLSVYWYQQSLDQGLQFLIQYYNGEERAKGNILERFSAQQFPDLHSELNLSSLELGDSALYFCASSSQDNEKLFFGSGTQLSVL.

The V and J genes are TRBV4-2 and TRBJ1-5, with D possibly TRBD1 on 5 matching bases. This CDR3 is 17 amino acids long. The V and J ends lost 0 bases and 0 bases respectively, with 12 bases between them. CDR1 and CDR2 (germline): LGHNA, YNFKEQ. This CDR3 reads CASSQDLSGNSNQPQHF. CDR3 nucleotide sequence: TGTGCCAGCAGCCAAGATCTATCAGGGAATAGCAATCAGCCCCAGCATTTT.

Only a few counts were recorded for this clone. The chain has TRBV10-3 and TRBJ1-2, with 7 bases aligning to TRBD1. Germline CDR1 reads ENHRY; CDR2 reads SYGVKD. V trimming: 7 bases; J trimming: 6 bases; junction bases outside the gene matches: 5. This CDR3 is built from 12 residues. Written as DNA, the CDR3 is TGTGCCATCACGGGGACAGAGGATGGCTACACCTTC. Translating it yields CAITGTEDGYTF.

This chain joins TRBV12-5 and TRBJ2-1; TRBD2 is a possible D gene (5 bases). V lost 3 bases, J lost 5 bases, and 17 bases lay in between. The germline V gene has CDR1 LGHNT and CDR2 FRNRAP. The CDR3 has 16 amino acids. In DNA, the CDR3 is TGTGCTAGTGGTTTCTCCCCTTTCTCGGGAAACAATGAGCAGTTCTTC. Protein sequence: CASGFSPFSGNNEQFF.

This chain uses TRBV7-2 with TRBJ2-5; 7 nucleotides agree with TRBD1. CDR1 and CDR2 from the germline V gene are SGHTA and FQGNSA. The CDR3 spans 15 residues. The trim removed 4 bases at V and 5 bases at J, leaving 10 bases unmatched. For the CDR3, the DNA is TGTGCCAGCAGCTCGGAGAGGGGGCTTCGTGAGACCCAGTACTTC. Translated: CASSSERGLRETQYF. Drawing the rest from reference TRBV7-2 and TRBJ2-5, the complete variable domain is GAGVSQSPSNKVTEKGKDVELRCDPISGHTALYWYRQSLGQGLEFLIYFQGNSAPDKSGLPSDRFSAERTGGSVSTLTIQRTQQEDSAVYLCASSSERGLRETQYFGPGTRLLVL.

The chain links TRBV14 to TRBJ2-5, with 8 bases identical to TRBD2. V gave up 3 bases and J gave up 5 bases; unmatched junction bases: 14. This CDR3 comprises 17 residues. CDR1 and CDR2 (germline): SGHDN, FVKESK. The CDR3 sequence is CASSQWGSGRKSETQYF. The CDR3 DNA follows: TGTGCCAGCAGCCAGTGGGGCAGCGGGAGAAAGTCGGAGACCCAGTACTTC.

Of note for this clone: Within the sample, other DNA sequences also encode this same CDR3. The CDR3 DNA follows: TGCGCCAGCAGCTTGTCAGGCGGGCAAGAGACCCAGTACTTC. Translation: CASSLSGGQETQYF. The J gene is TRBJ2-5, the V gene TRBV5-1, with D possibly matching TRBD2 (5 bases). Trimming took 1 base from V and 2 from J, leaving 9 bases between them. CDR1 and CDR2 from the germline V gene are SGHRS and YFSETQ. CDR3 length: 14 amino acids.

The J gene is TRBJ2-7, the V gene TRBV11-2; 7 bases are a match to TRBD1. The CDR3 loop spans 14 amino acids. CDR1 and CDR2 (germline): SGHAT, FQNNGV. Trimming removed 5 bases from V and 7 bases from J; junction bases left unmatched: 11. DNA for the CDR3: TGTGCCAGCAGCCCCAACCAATGGACAGGAGAGCAGTACGTC. As protein: CASSPNQWTGEQYV.

The CDR3 region is CASSPDSQSTDTQYF. The CDR3 DNA reads as TGTGCCAGCAGCCCCGACTCCCAGTCGACAGATACGCAGTATTTT. The chain uses TRBV5-4 and TRBJ2-3; no definite D call. In germline, CDR1 is SGHNT, CDR2 YYREEE (reference sequence). V lost 4 bases, J lost 3 bases, and 15 bases lay in between. The CDR3 covers 15 residues. Full variable domain (missing parts from reference TRBV5-4 and TRBJ2-3): ETGVTQSPTHLIKTRGQQVTLRCSSQSGHNTVSWYQQALGQGPQFIFQYYREEENGRGNFPPRFSGLQFPNYSSELNVNALELDDSALYLCASSPDSQSTDTQYFGPGTRLTVL.

CDR3 nucleotide sequence: TGCGCCAGCAGCCCTGAGTGGGCAGGCAGTTCGGATACGCAGTATTTT. Encoded protein: CASSPEWAGSSDTQYF. The chain carries TRBV10-1 and TRBJ2-3; no reliable D call. Trimming took off 6 bases at V and 6 bases at J, with 22 bases between the two ends. Looked up from germline, CDR1 is WNHNN and CDR2 is SYGVQD (reference sequence). This CDR3 is built from 16 residues.

J is TRBJ2-2 and V is TRBV7-3; tentative D call: TRBD2 (7 bases). Looked up from germline, CDR1 is SGHTA and CDR2 is FQGTGA. The length of the CDR3 is 17 residues. Trimming pared 5 bases from V and 6 bases from J, leaving 22 bases between. This chain's CDR3 is CASSPPGGGAGAGELFF. DNA for the CDR3: TGTGCCAGCAGCCCCCCGGGGGGCGGGGCCGGGGCCGGGGAGCTGTTTTTT.

V and J are TRBV11-3 and TRBJ2-1, with 10 bases matching TRBD2. The CDR3 has 18 amino acids. V lost 4 bases and J lost 5; bases outside the gene matches: 14. The V gene's germline CDR1 is SGHNT and CDR2 YENEEA. The CDR3 bases are TGTGCCAGCAGCTCACCGCTTACCGGGACTAGCGTCGACAATGAGCAGTTCTTC. Its translation is CASSSPLTGTSVDNEQFF.

This clone was counted a few times. The J gene is TRBJ1-2, the V gene TRBV9, with D hard to call. The CDR3 totals 12 residues. V lost 4 bases and J lost 7, with 11 bases in between. Germline values: CDR1 SGDLS, CDR2 YYNGEE. The CDR3 sequence: CASSPRGLGYTF. The CDR3 nucleotides read TGTGCCAGCAGCCCCCGGGGTCTTGGCTACACCTTC.

The chain joins TRBV5-1 to TRBJ2-1, with 8 bases lining up with TRBD2. With V trimmed by 6 bases and J by 0 bases, 5 bases remained unmatched. The germline CDR1 and CDR2 sequences are SGHRS and YFSETQ. The CDR3 extends over 15 amino acids. As DNA, the CDR3 is TGCGCCAGCACAACCACTAGCGGCTCCTACAATGAGCAGTTCTTC. It encodes CASTTTSGSYNEQFF.

This clone showed up just once. The chain has TRBV28 and TRBJ2-3; possible D gene TRBD1, 5 bases. The CDR3 has 17 residues. The germline V gene encodes CDR1 MDHEN and CDR2 SYDVKM. V shed 4 bases and J shed 0 bases, with 17 bases lying between them. The CDR3 loop reads CASSSTGRTTSTDTQYF. The DNA of the CDR3 is TGTGCCAGCAGTTCTACAGGTCGAACGACGAGCACAGATACGCAGTATTTT.

In its sample, this clone was seen many times. The V and J genes are TRBV27 and TRBJ1-2, with unresolved D. Germline-derived CDR1 and CDR2 are MNHEY and SMNVEV (reference sequence). Trimming shortened V by 8 bases and J by 4 bases, and 11 bases separated the two germline ends. This CDR3 has 12 residues. The CDR3 loop is CASGRAAYGYTF. The CDR3, as DNA: TGTGCCAGCGGGAGGGCGGCCTATGGCTACACCTTC.